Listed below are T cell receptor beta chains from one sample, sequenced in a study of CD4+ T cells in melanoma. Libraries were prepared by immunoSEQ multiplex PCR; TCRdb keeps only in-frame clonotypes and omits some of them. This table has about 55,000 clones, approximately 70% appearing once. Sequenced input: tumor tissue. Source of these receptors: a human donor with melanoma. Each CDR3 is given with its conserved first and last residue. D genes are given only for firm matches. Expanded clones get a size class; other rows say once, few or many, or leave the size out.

cdr3_aa: CASSLTGSDTEAFF; cdr3_nt: TGTGCCAGCAGCTTGACCGGTTCCGATACCGAAGCTTTCTTT; j_call: TRBJ1-1; cdr3_length: 14; d_call: .; v_call: TRBV7-9; clone_size: few
cdr3_aa: CASSLTKSYTF; cdr3_nt: TGTGCCAGCAGCTTAACCAAAAGCTACACCTTC; j_call: TRBJ1-2; cdr3_length: 11; d_call: .; v_call: TRBV11-2; clone_size: many
cdr3_aa: CASSLGTQTYEQYF; cdr3_nt: TGCGCCAGCAGCTTGGGGACACAAACCTACGAGCAGTACTTC; j_call: TRBJ2-7; cdr3_length: 14; d_call: .; v_call: TRBV5-1; clone_size: .
cdr3_aa: CASSRFATNEKLFF; cdr3_nt: TGTGCCAGCAGCAGGTTTGCAACTAATGAAAAACTGTTTTTT; j_call: TRBJ1-4; cdr3_length: 14; d_call: .; v_call: TRBV4-2; clone_size: .
cdr3_aa: CASSQQDGQGRSGYTF; cdr3_nt: TGTGCCAGCTCTCAACAAGACGGACAGGGCCGTTCTGGCTACACCTTC; j_call: TRBJ1-2; cdr3_length: 16; d_call: TRBD1; v_call: TRBV7-9; clone_size: .
cdr3_aa: CASRWTGDTEAFF; cdr3_nt: TGTGCCAGCAGGTGGACAGGGGACACTGAAGCTTTCTTT; j_call: TRBJ1-1; cdr3_length: 13; d_call: TRBD1; v_call: TRBV28; clone_size: .
cdr3_aa: CASSLDRDIDMNTEAFF; cdr3_nt: TGCGCCAGCAGCTTGGACCGGGACATTGACATGAACACTGAAGCTTTCTTT; j_call: TRBJ1-1; cdr3_length: 17; d_call: .; v_call: TRBV5-1; clone_size: few
cdr3_aa: CASSQDPGQAGLEQYF; cdr3_nt: TGCGCCAGCAGCCAAGACCCGGGCCAAGCGGGTCTCGAGCAGTACTTC; j_call: TRBJ2-7; cdr3_length: 16; d_call: .; v_call: TRBV4-1; clone_size: .
cdr3_aa: CASSRLTSNQPQHF; cdr3_nt: TGTGCCTCATCGCGGTTAACGAGCAATCAGCCCCAGCATTTT; j_call: TRBJ1-5; cdr3_length: 14; d_call: .; v_call: TRBV2; clone_size: .
cdr3_aa: CASSSLYWGKIYEQYF; cdr3_nt: TGTGCCAGCAGTTCACTCTATTGGGGGAAGATCTACGAGCAGTACTTC; j_call: TRBJ2-7; cdr3_length: 16; d_call: .; v_call: TRBV27; clone_size: .
cdr3_aa: CASSRRDRGFTEAFF; cdr3_nt: TGCGCCAGCAGCCGGCGGGACAGGGGTTTCACTGAAGCTTTCTTT; j_call: TRBJ1-1; cdr3_length: 15; d_call: TRBD1; v_call: TRBV4-1; clone_size: few
cdr3_aa: CAWSVRVGRPNTEAFF; cdr3_nt: TGTGCCTGGAGTGTACGGGTTGGCCGTCCGAACACTGAAGCTTTCTTT; j_call: TRBJ1-1; cdr3_length: 16; d_call: .; v_call: TRBV30; clone_size: .
cdr3_aa: CASLGPAVETQYF; cdr3_nt: TGTGCCAGCTTGGGACCAGCCGTAGAGACCCAGTACTTC; j_call: TRBJ2-5; cdr3_length: 13; d_call: .; v_call: TRBV6-6; clone_size: .
cdr3_aa: CASSSGTGPYEQYF; cdr3_nt: TGTGCCAGCAGCTCCGGGACAGGACCCTACGAGCAGTACTTC; j_call: TRBJ2-7; cdr3_length: 14; d_call: TRBD1; v_call: TRBV7-2; clone_size: medium-sized
cdr3_aa: CASSVTATGGENTIYF; cdr3_nt: TGTGCCAGCAGTGTCACAGCGACAGGGGGGGAAAACACCATATATTTT; j_call: TRBJ1-3; cdr3_length: 16; d_call: TRBD1; v_call: TRBV2; clone_size: once
cdr3_aa: CASSLELSPLYEQYF; cdr3_nt: TGTGCCAGCAGCTTAGAGTTGTCACCGCTTTACGAGCAGTACTTC; j_call: TRBJ2-7; cdr3_length: 15; d_call: .; v_call: TRBV11-3; clone_size: .
cdr3_aa: CASSETGEAFF; cdr3_nt: TGTGCCAGCAGTGAGACAGGGGAAGCTTTCTTT; j_call: TRBJ1-1; cdr3_length: 11; d_call: TRBD1; v_call: TRBV2; clone_size: .
cdr3_aa: CAWSPGFDSPLHF; cdr3_nt: TGTGCCTGGAGTCCTGGATTTGATTCACCCCTCCACTTT; j_call: TRBJ1-6; cdr3_length: 13; d_call: .; v_call: TRBV30; clone_size: many
cdr3_aa: CASSESGQGNSPLHF; cdr3_nt: TGCGCCAGCAGTGAGTCGGGACAGGGTAATTCACCCCTCCACTTT; j_call: TRBJ1-6; cdr3_length: 15; d_call: TRBD1; v_call: TRBV10-2; clone_size: few
cdr3_aa: CASSLGLAGSLGTQYF; cdr3_nt: TGTGCCAGCAGCCTGGGACTAGCGGGGTCCCTTGGTACGCAGTATTTT; j_call: TRBJ2-3; cdr3_length: 16; d_call: TRBD2; v_call: TRBV7-8; clone_size: once
cdr3_aa: CASSIGLTGELFF; cdr3_nt: TGTGCCAGTAGTATAGGCCTCACCGGGGAGCTGTTTTTT; j_call: TRBJ2-2; cdr3_length: 13; d_call: .; v_call: TRBV19; clone_size: once
cdr3_aa: CAISRVPDTQYF; cdr3_nt: TGTGCCATCAGCAGGGTACCAGATACGCAGTATTTT; j_call: TRBJ2-3; cdr3_length: 12; d_call: .; v_call: TRBV10-3; clone_size: .
cdr3_aa: CASIGGQGPYNSPLHF; cdr3_nt: TGTGCCAGCATCGGGGGGCAGGGGCCCTATAATTCACCCCTCCACTTT; j_call: TRBJ1-6; cdr3_length: 16; d_call: .; v_call: TRBV28; clone_size: .
cdr3_aa: CASSKQGAFGNTIYF; cdr3_nt: TGTGCCAGCAGCAAACAGGGGGCGTTCGGAAACACCATATATTTT; j_call: TRBJ1-3; cdr3_length: 15; d_call: TRBD1; v_call: TRBV7-9; clone_size: .
cdr3_aa: CASSNHRGGTEAFF; cdr3_nt: TGTGCCAGCAGCAATCACCGAGGCGGCACTGAAGCTTTCTTT; j_call: TRBJ1-1; cdr3_length: 14; d_call: .; v_call: TRBV11-2; clone_size: .
cdr3_aa: CASWQGVNYGYTF; cdr3_nt: TGTGCCAGCTGGCAGGGAGTCAACTATGGCTACACCTTC; j_call: TRBJ1-2; cdr3_length: 13; d_call: .; v_call: TRBV7-9; clone_size: .
cdr3_aa: CSASTGNTIYF; cdr3_nt: TGCAGTGCTAGTACTGGAAACACCATATATTTT; j_call: TRBJ1-3; cdr3_length: 11; d_call: .; v_call: TRBV20-1; clone_size: .
cdr3_aa: CSEGDHGSYTF; cdr3_nt: TGCAGCGAGGGGGACCACGGAAGCTACACCTTC; j_call: TRBJ1-2; cdr3_length: 11; d_call: .; v_call: TRBV29-1; clone_size: .
cdr3_aa: CASSETGTPDNEQFF; cdr3_nt: TGTGCCAGCAGCGAGACCGGGACCCCCGACAATGAGCAGTTCTTC; j_call: TRBJ2-1; cdr3_length: 15; d_call: .; v_call: TRBV5-6; clone_size: .
cdr3_aa: CASSSQGLEITGELFF; cdr3_nt: TGTGCCAGCAGCTCACAGGGTTTAGAGATCACCGGGGAGCTGTTTTTT; j_call: TRBJ2-2; cdr3_length: 16; d_call: .; v_call: TRBV11-1; clone_size: .
cdr3_aa: CASSLSTGELFF; cdr3_nt: TGTGCCAGCAGTTTGAGCACCGGGGAGCTGTTTTTT; j_call: TRBJ2-2; cdr3_length: 12; d_call: .; v_call: TRBV28; clone_size: .
cdr3_aa: CASSESRGPTYEQYF; cdr3_nt: TGTGCCAGCAGTGAATCCAGGGGTCCCACCTACGAGCAGTACTTC; j_call: TRBJ2-7; cdr3_length: 15; d_call: .; v_call: TRBV25-1; clone_size: many
cdr3_aa: CASSGIDRGRGNTIYF; cdr3_nt: TGTGCCAGCAGTGGCATTGACAGGGGTAGAGGGAACACCATATATTTT; j_call: TRBJ1-3; cdr3_length: 16; d_call: TRBD1; v_call: TRBV25-1; clone_size: .
cdr3_aa: CASSQDGGTLPLHF; cdr3_nt: TGCGCCAGCAGCCAAGATGGGGGGACTCTTCCCCTCCACTTT; j_call: TRBJ1-6; cdr3_length: 14; d_call: .; v_call: TRBV4-3; clone_size: few
cdr3_aa: CASSVVAGGTGELFF; cdr3_nt: TGTGCCAGCAGCGTAGTGGCGGGGGGAACCGGGGAGCTGTTTTTT; j_call: TRBJ2-2; cdr3_length: 15; d_call: TRBD2; v_call: TRBV9; clone_size: once
cdr3_aa: CASSEGQGLSYEQYF; cdr3_nt: TGTGCCAGCAGCGAGGGACAGGGCCTCTCCTACGAGCAGTACTTC; j_call: TRBJ2-7; cdr3_length: 15; d_call: TRBD1; v_call: TRBV7-6; clone_size: few
cdr3_aa: CAWSVISGAGQDEQFF; cdr3_nt: TGTGCCTGGAGTGTAATTTCGGGGGCCGGGCAGGATGAGCAGTTCTTC; j_call: TRBJ2-1; cdr3_length: 16; d_call: .; v_call: TRBV30; clone_size: .
cdr3_aa: CAISEPDRELRGQYF; cdr3_nt: TGTGCCATCAGTGAACCGGACAGGGAGTTACGAGGGCAGTACTTC; j_call: TRBJ2-7; cdr3_length: 15; d_call: TRBD1; v_call: TRBV10-3; clone_size: .
cdr3_aa: CASSLVSGGDYNEQFF; cdr3_nt: TGTGCCAGCAGCTTAGTTAGCGGGGGCGACTACAATGAGCAGTTCTTC; j_call: TRBJ2-1; cdr3_length: 16; d_call: TRBD2; v_call: TRBV7-9; clone_size: .
cdr3_aa: CASSRGGRETQYF; cdr3_nt: TGTGCCAGCAGCCGGGGGGGACGGGAGACCCAGTACTTC; j_call: TRBJ2-5; cdr3_length: 13; d_call: TRBD2; v_call: TRBV2; clone_size: .
cdr3_aa: CASGGQGSYEQYF; cdr3_nt: TGTGCCAGCGGCGGTCAGGGGAGCTACGAGCAGTACTTC; j_call: TRBJ2-7; cdr3_length: 13; d_call: .; v_call: TRBV6-5; clone_size: .
cdr3_aa: CASRQNTEQYF; cdr3_nt: TGTGCCAGCAGGCAAAATACCGAGCAGTACTTC; j_call: TRBJ2-7; cdr3_length: 11; d_call: .; v_call: TRBV6-1; clone_size: .
cdr3_aa: CASRPPGQGPGNTIYF; cdr3_nt: TGTGCCTCCCGCCCGCCGGGACAGGGTCCTGGAAACACCATATATTTT; j_call: TRBJ1-3; cdr3_length: 16; d_call: TRBD1; v_call: TRBV30; clone_size: .
cdr3_aa: CASSYRQRDTQYF; cdr3_nt: TGTGCCAGCAGTTACCGACAGAGGGATACGCAGTATTTT; j_call: TRBJ2-3; cdr3_length: 13; d_call: .; v_call: TRBV27; clone_size: .
cdr3_aa: CASSPLLERGSTDTQYF; cdr3_nt: TGTGCCAGCAGCCCGCTGCTGGAGCGGGGGAGCACAGATACGCAGTATTTT; j_call: TRBJ2-3; cdr3_length: 17; d_call: TRBD2; v_call: TRBV7-2; clone_size: .
cdr3_aa: CASSPGGLNTGELFF; cdr3_nt: TGTGCCAGCAGCCCCGGGGGTCTGAACACCGGGGAGCTGTTTTTT; j_call: TRBJ2-2; cdr3_length: 15; d_call: .; v_call: TRBV9; clone_size: .
cdr3_aa: CASSQEVGGSGELFF; cdr3_nt: TGCGCCAGCAGCCAAGAGGTCGGGGGTTCCGGGGAGCTGTTTTTT; j_call: TRBJ2-2; cdr3_length: 15; d_call: .; v_call: TRBV4-3; clone_size: .
cdr3_aa: CASSSTSGGSYNEQFF; cdr3_nt: TGTGCCAGCAGTAGTACTAGCGGGGGTTCGTACAATGAGCAGTTCTTC; j_call: TRBJ2-1; cdr3_length: 16; d_call: TRBD2; v_call: TRBV7-9; clone_size: .